The rows below give T cell receptor beta chains drawn from one sample of a study of blood T cells in healthy people across ages. TCRdb re-called the 5' RACE reads with MiXCR, one entry per CDR3 protein. Here the sample spans about 680,000 distinct CDR3 sequences, 45% to 50% being singletons. The specimen was blood. These receptors originate from an older woman in good health. CDR3s include the opening cysteine and the closing phenylalanine or tryptophan. Each record gives: V gene, J gene, CDR3 protein.

V: TRBV28
J: TRBJ2-3
CDR3: CASNSFLAGYTDTQYF

V: TRBV7-3
J: TRBJ2-7
CDR3: CASSQGGNYEQYF

V: TRBV28
J: TRBJ1-4
CDR3: CASLSPNEKLFF

V: TRBV2
J: TRBJ2-5
CDR3: CASSELGRGETQYF

V: TRBV14
J: TRBJ2-1
CDR3: CASSHATSGNYEQFF

V: TRBV2
J: TRBJ2-7
CDR3: CASSAPRRGSYEQYF

V: TRBV20-1
J: TRBJ2-5
CDR3: CSARDNMKTQYF

V: TRBV28
J: NA
CDR3: CASGSTSTETQYF

V: TRBV28
J: TRBJ2-1
CDR3: CASSLVGGGGGKEQFF

V: TRBV20-1
J: TRBJ2-1
CDR3: CSALWPPRQFF

V: TRBV12-3/TRBV12-4
J: TRBJ2-1
CDR3: CASSSSGSFDEQFF

V: TRBV7-2
J: TRBJ1-4
CDR3: CASSVGTGEKLFF

V: TRBV27
J: TRBJ1-2
CDR3: CASSLRTGQGIANYGYTF

V: TRBV7-6
J: TRBJ2-2
CDR3: CASSSSPRGLVGELFF

V: TRBV10-3
J: TRBJ2-7
CDR3: CATTGVLSYEQYF

V: TRBV21-1
J: TRBJ2-5
CDR3: CASSTKTGKQETQYF

V: TRBV20-1
J: TRBJ2-5
CDR3: CSASGPPQETQYF

V: TRBV24-1
J: TRBJ2-2
CDR3: CATSDPEGLANTGELFF

V: TRBV9
J: TRBJ2-1
CDR3: CASSVLAGVYNEQFF

V: TRBV12-3/TRBV12-4
J: TRBJ1-3
CDR3: CASSYGQSVTGNTIYF

V: TRBV7-2
J: TRBJ2-5
CDR3: CASSSVVKTQYF

V: TRBV11-3
J: TRBJ2-7
CDR3: CASSLDPGLEQYF

V: TRBV7-2
J: TRBJ1-4
CDR3: CASSTYGQVGGEKLFF

V: TRBV7-2
J: TRBJ2-7
CDR3: CASSLGQTCEQYF

V: TRBV7-2
J: TRBJ2-1
CDR3: CASSSPRGLNEQFF

V: TRBV13
J: NA
CDR3: CASSLRGRGSEEQYF

V: TRBV12-3/TRBV12-4
J: TRBJ2-5
CDR3: CASSLALATQYF

V: TRBV20-1
J: TRBJ1-4
CDR3: CSAVTGTGNEKLFF

V: TRBV20-1
J: NA
CDR3: CSARGEEGTETQYF

V: TRBV6-5
J: TRBJ1-2
CDR3: CASSNTGGSGYTF

V: TRBV27
J: TRBJ2-1
CDR3: CASSWGLHSYNEQFF

V: TRBV28
J: TRBJ2-1
CDR3: CASSLYSLAGVTGEQFF

V: TRBV10-2
J: TRBJ2-7
CDR3: CASSEDGTGAYEQYF

V: TRBV4-2
J: TRBJ2-5
CDR3: CASSRVLAGDDQYF